The 10 T cell receptor beta chains below were found in one sample sequenced in a study of beta chain features in type 1 diabetes. Expressed TCRB transcripts were sequenced after all isolated RNA was converted to cDNA. The table came from immunoSEQ multiplex PCR; TCRdb's copy has only in-frame clones and leaves some out. The sample consists of almost 350,000 clones, less than 10% of them appearing once. Input material: central memory CD4+ T cells from blood. These receptors all come from a woman under 30 in good health.

Only a few counts were recorded for this clone. V usage is TRBV29-1 and J usage is TRBJ2-7, with 7 bases that match TRBD1. V lost 3 bases to trimming and J lost 7 bases; unmatched junction nucleotides: 6. The CDR3 extends over 12 amino acids. Looked up from germline, CDR1 is SQVTM and CDR2 is ANQGSEA. The CDR3 DNA reads TGCAGCGTTGACAGGGGGAGCGGTGAGCAGTACTTC. It specifies CSVDRGSGEQYF.

As concerns this clone: Other DNA sequences in the same sample also yield this CDR3. This sequence joins TRBV28 and TRBJ1-1; D is unresolved. V lost 3 bases and J lost 5, with 4 bases in between. The CDR3 has 11 residues. The germline gives CDR1 MDHEN, CDR2 SYDVKM. The CDR3 reads CASSFKTEAFF. CDR3 nucleotides: TGTGCCAGCAGTTTTAAAACTGAAGCTTTCTTT.

The genes are TRBV15 and TRBJ2-1; 14 bases are a match to TRBD2. The CDR3 runs 17 residues. Germline loops: CDR1 LNHNV, CDR2 YYDKDF (reference sequence). The junction had 7 bases not matched to a gene; V was cut back by 1 base and J by 8 bases. CDR3 region: CATSRGVGTSGSHEQFF. The CDR3 DNA reads as TGTGCCACCAGCAGAGGAGTTGGGACTAGCGGGAGCCATGAGCAGTTCTTC.

This clone was detected many times. The V gene is TRBV21-1, the J gene TRBJ2-5; no DNA check was done on the table's D call, TRBD2. TRBV21-1 is given as a pseudogene. The CDR3 contains 18 residues. The CDR3 reads CASSKPDPPDGLQEAQYF. The CDR3 DNA reads TGTGCCAGCAGCAAACCCGACCCCCCGGACGGACTACAAGAGGCCCAGTACTTC.

In the case of this clone: At one boundary the junction diverges from the germline segment, which might be a read error. This chain joins TRBV10-1 and TRBJ1-5; a possible D gene is TRBD1 (5 bases). The germline V gene has CDR1 WNHNN and CDR2 SYGVQD (reference sequence). This CDR3 has 13 amino acids. The CDR3 here is CSSGGSRGQPQHF. The CDR3 DNA is TGCTCCAGTGGGGGGTCGCGCGGTCAGCCCCAGCATTTT.

At least ten counts were recorded for this clone. The V and J genes are TRBV4-2 and TRBJ1-4, with TRBD1 as a possible D gene (5 bases). V lost 4 bases and J lost 7, with 16 bases in between. The CDR3 has 15 residues. CDR1 is LGHNA and CDR2 is YNFKEQ in the germline V gene. Here the CDR3 DNA reads TGTGCCAGCAGCCCCAAACAGGACGTCAGTGAAAAACTGTTTTTT. It encodes CASSPKQDVSEKLFF.

The V call is TRBV7-2, the J call TRBJ2-7; unclear D gene. Germline values: CDR1 SGHTA, CDR2 FQGNSA. The CDR3 is 14 amino acids. V lost 8 bases to trimming and J lost 2 bases, with 16 bases between them. The chain's CDR3 is CASRENSWTYEQYF. The CDR3 nucleotides read TGTGCCAGCCGTGAAAACTCCTGGACCTACGAGCAGTACTTC.

The CDR3 is CASSLGTGGQPQHF. The CDR3 bases are TGTGCCAGCAGCTTAGGGACAGGGGGCCAGCCCCAGCATTTT. The chain joins TRBV5-8 to TRBJ1-5, with 12 nucleotides matching TRBD1. CDR1 SGHTS and CDR2 YDEGEE come from the germline V gene. V gave up 2 bases and J gave up 7 bases; unmatched junction bases: 1. The CDR3 is made up of 14 amino acids.

The rearrangement uses TRBV14 and TRBJ1-2, with 7 bases identical to TRBD1. The J segment lost 3 bases and the V segment lost 1 base, leaving 5 bases of the junction unmatched. The germline V gene has CDR1 SGHDN and CDR2 FVKESK. The CDR3 covers 15 residues. In DNA, the CDR3 is TGTGCCAGCAGCCAAGCCCCCGGGACAGACTATGGCTACACCTTC. Protein: CASSQAPGTDYGYTF.

The V gene is TRBV7-2, the J gene TRBJ2-5, with 7 bases aligning to TRBD1. Near its end, the DNA agrees better with TRBJ2-7, so the J call may be wrong. Germline V CDR1 and CDR2: SGHTA, FQGNSA. This CDR3 has 13 residues. CDR3: CASSLGDSYEQYF. CDR3 nucleotides: TGTGCCAGCAGCTTAGGGGACAGCTACGAGCAGTACTTC.